This TCR beta chain derives from a study of molecular identifiers for immune sequencing clone quantification. The CDR3 length is 15 residues. The ends were cut back, 0 bases at V and 5 bases at J, with 13 bases in the middle. Germline CDR1 is LGHDT and CDR2 is YNNKEL (reference sequence). TCRdb reanalysed the PCR reads using MiXCR and keeps one entry per CDR3 protein. This table has hundreds of thousands of distinct CDR3 sequences, around 20% appearing once. The receptor was isolated from a human donor in good health. Some libraries in this study had Jurkat cell RNA spiked in. The sample was naive CD8+ T cells from blood, with Jurkat cell RNA spiked in. Subset: FACS-sorted CD8+CD4-CCR7+CD45RA+ naive T cells. The chain combines TRBV3-1 with TRBJ1-1, with D perhaps TRBD1 (5 bases). In nucleotides, the CDR3 is TGTGCCAGCAGCCAAGATCTGGGGGGAGATACTGAAGCTTTCTTT. Its protein product is CASSQDLGGDTEAFF.